The clone carrying this TCR beta chain was observed many times. Its antigen is undetermined. This sample was taken from a study of regulatory T cells in long-lasting Graves disease. Deletions cut 5 bases from V and 5 bases from J, with 12 bases between. CDR1 SGHAT and CDR2 FQNNGV come from the germline V gene. The CDR3 runs 13 residues. Documented time point: persistent/refractory GD, antithyroid drugs over 5 years with positive TRAb. PBMCs provided the RNA from which the TCR library was made. Combining iRepertoire HTBI primers with Arm-PCR of CDR3 regions, the authors built TCR beta libraries. TCRdb reprocessed the multiplex PCR reads with MiXCR, giving one entry per CDR3 protein. The table shows some 420,000 distinct CDR3 sequences, with roughly 23% occurring only once. Study results and caveats: Persistent disease preferred TRBV28, TRBJ1-2 and TRBJ2-5.

Sequenced here: peripheral blood mononuclear cells (PBMCs), sampled when the disease was refractory, from a patient treated with antithyroid drugs. This receptor was obtained from a female donor with Graves disease. This chain links TRBV11-2 with TRBJ2-5; D ambiguous. CDR3 amino acids: CASSTARFETQYF. The CDR3 region has the DNA TGTGCCAGCAGCACAGCCCGGTTCGAGACCCAGTACTTC.